A single sample is the source of the 27 T cell receptor beta chains below, sequenced in a study of blood T cells in healthy people across ages. Through a sample-barcoded 5' primer and a J-beta primer mix, a second PCR was run for roughly 7 to 12 cycles. TCRdb re-analysed the 5' RACE reads in MiXCR, keeping a single row per CDR3 protein. The data show around 1,600,000 distinct CDR3 sequences, approximately 42% seen once. The sample taken for sequencing was blood. All receptors come from a woman under 30 in good health.

The J gene is TRBJ1-1, the V gene TRBV28; 7 nucleotides align to TRBD1. This CDR3 spans 14 amino acids. V was pared by 5 bases and J by 5 bases, with 8 bases of the junction left unmatched. CDR1 and CDR2 from the germline V gene are MDHEN and SYDVKM. The CDR3 nucleotides are TGTGCCAGCAGTGTATTCCCACAGGGGACTGAAGCTTTCTTT. Amino acid sequence: CASSVFPQGTEAFF.

Turning to this clonotype: Mismatch with germline at one junction end may stem from a read error. In DNA form, the CDR3 reads TGCAGTGCTAGAGATTTAGGACGGTTCAATCAGTCCCAGCATTTT. This sequence encodes CSARDLGRFNQSQHF. J is TRBJ1-5 and V is TRBV20-1, with no clear D. Germline V gene data show CDR1 as DFQATT and CDR2 as SNEGSKA (reference sequence). This CDR3 is 15 amino acids long.

This clonotype showed up just a few times. V is TRBV29-1 and J is TRBJ1-2, with 10 bases identical to TRBD1. CDR3 length: 13 residues. CDR1 SQVTM and CDR2 ANQGSEA come from the germline V gene. Losses at the gene ends were 5 bases for V and 4 bases for J; bases not matched to a gene: 4. The CDR3 DNA sequence: TGCAGCGTTCTGACAGGGGGCGCCTATGGCTACACCTTC. Its protein product is CSVLTGGAYGYTF.

Comment on this clonotype: The CDR3 carries no conserved terminal phenylalanine or tryptophan, so it likely arises from a read error. This chain uses TRBV20-1 with TRBJ2-4; weak D call: TRBD1 (5 bases). Germline V lookup: CDR1 DFQATT, CDR2 SNEGSKA (reference sequence). V gave up 6 bases and J gave up 3 bases, with 15 bases separating them. The CDR3 extends over 14 amino acids. In DNA, the CDR3 is TGCAGTGCCCTGACAGATATAGTCAAAAACATTCAGTACTCC. Translation: CSALTDIVKNIQYS.

The rearrangement uses TRBV20-1 and TRBJ2-5; the D call may be TRBD1 or TRBD2 (5 bases each). The CDR3 extends over 14 amino acids. V lost 3 bases and J 11 bases, leaving 22 bases between the germline ends. Per germline, CDR1 DFQATT and CDR2 SNEGSKA (reference sequence). The CDR3 sequence: CSASYGTDYNEQYF. The CDR3 DNA reads TGCAGTGCTAGCTACGGGACCGATTACAATGAGCAGTACTTC.

The gene calls are TRBV15 and TRBJ2-5; D unresolved. The CDR3 is 13 residues long. Trimming removed 5 bases at V and 3 bases at J, with 10 bases between. Germline CDR1 and CDR2: LNHNV and YYDKDF (reference sequence). The DNA of the CDR3 is TGTGCCACCAGCGCCACTAAGAAAGAGACCCAGTACTTC. This encodes CATSATKKETQYF.

This rearrangement joins TRBV7-2 to TRBJ1-2; D call uncertain. The CDR3 runs to 14 residues. Germline V gene lookup returns CDR1 SGHTA and CDR2 FQGNSA. The germline V and J ends were trimmed by 0 bases and 0 bases, with 5 bases remaining between them. As DNA, the CDR3 is TGTGCCAGCAGCTTAGCACCAGCTAACTATGGCTACACCTTC. Its protein product is CASSLAPANYGYTF.

This clonotype was counted a few times. This sequence joins TRBV2 and TRBJ2-7; the D is unclear. The CDR3 has 10 residues. Germline loops: CDR1 SNHLY, CDR2 FYNNEI. V lost 7 bases to trimming and J lost 3 bases, with 4 bases between them. The CDR3 DNA reads as TGTGCCAGCAAAAACTACGAGCAGTACTTC. Its translation is CASKNYEQYF.

The chain couples TRBV7-8 to TRBJ2-7, with 7 bases that match TRBD1. With 5 bases clipped from V and 6 bases from J, the junction kept 13 bases outside the gene matches. Germline values: CDR1 SGHVS, CDR2 FQNEAQ. The CDR3 totals 15 residues. CDR3 residues: CASSPFTGVRSEQYF. The CDR3 nucleotides read TGTGCCAGCAGCCCCTTTACAGGGGTTCGTTCCGAGCAGTACTTC.

The chain has TRBV2 and TRBJ2-5; 11 bases are shared with TRBD2. V shed 5 bases, J shed 11 bases, and the junction held 13 bases outside the gene matches. The CDR3 totals 15 residues. Germline V gene sequence: CDR1 SNHLY, CDR2 FYNNEI. This CDR3 reads CASSLAGGVGVEQYF. Written as DNA, the CDR3 is TGTGCCAGCAGTTTAGCGGGAGGGGTTGGGGTTGAGCAGTACTTC.

The chain uses TRBV5-1 and TRBJ2-5; 13 nucleotides match TRBD2. J lost 1 base, V lost 2 bases, and 8 bases had no gene match. The V gene's germline CDR1 is SGHRS and CDR2 YFSETQ. The CDR3 has 18 residues. DNA of the CDR3: TGCGCCAGCAGCTTATCCGGGACTAGCGGGACGTTCCAAGAGACCCAGTACTTC. This translates into CASSLSGTSGTFQETQYF.

The V and J genes are TRBV2 and TRBJ2-5; D is perhaps TRBD1 or TRBD2 (6 bases each). Germline lookup yields CDR1 SNHLY and CDR2 FYNNEI. With 3 bases removed from V and 4 bases from J, the gap between germline ends came to 15 bases. This CDR3 has 15 residues. The CDR3 here is CASSDRSKGGETQYF. Here the CDR3 DNA reads TGTGCCAGCAGTGATAGGTCTAAGGGGGGAGAGACCCAGTACTTC.

This clonotype was recorded a few times. The chain couples TRBV12-3 or TRBV12-4 to TRBJ2-2; D is unclear. This CDR3 contains 13 residues. V gave up 5 bases and J gave up 5 bases, with 9 bases separating them. For the CDR3, the DNA is TGTGCCAGCAGTCAGCAGCGAACCGGGGAGCTGTTTTTT. Its translation is CASSQQRTGELFF.

This clonotype was seen at least ten times. This chain connects TRBV12-3 or TRBV12-4 to TRBJ2-1; 8 nucleotides agree with TRBD1. The CDR3 covers 14 residues. The J segment lost 6 bases and the V segment lost 3 bases, leaving 4 bases of the junction unmatched. The DNA for the CDR3 is TGTGCCAGCAGTTTCCAGGGGGCGGCCAATGAGCAGTTCTTC. This gives the protein CASSFQGAANEQFF.

This clonotype was seen a few times. This sequence joins TRBV9 and TRBJ2-1; 7 bases agree with TRBD1. Germline V gene data show CDR1 as SGDLS and CDR2 as YYNGEE. The CDR3 consists of 17 residues. The J segment lost 0 bases and the V segment lost 0 bases, leaving 6 bases of the junction unmatched. In DNA, the CDR3 is TGTGCCAGCAGCGTAGGGGCCTGGGACAGCTCCTACAATGAGCAGTTCTTC. Its translation: CASSVGAWDSSYNEQFF.

The chain carries TRBV2 and TRBJ2-6; no definite D call. Germline V CDR1 and CDR2: SNHLY, FYNNEI. Trimming pared 1 base from V and 0 bases from J, leaving 7 bases between. This CDR3 region has 16 residues. The CDR3 nucleotides read TGTGCCAGCAGTGAAGGTTCCAACTCTGGGGCCAACGTCCTGACTTTC. This translates into CASSEGSNSGANVLTF. The entire variable domain, with the rest obtained from reference TRBV2 and TRBJ2-6, is as follows: EPEVTQTPSHQVTQMGQEVILRCVPISNHLYFYWYRQILGQKVEFLVSFYNNEISEKSEIFDDQFSVERPDGSNFTLKIRSTKLEDSAMYFCASSEGSNSGANVLTFGAGSRLTVL.

For the CDR3, the DNA is TGTGCCAGCAGCGTAGCCAGCAGCGGCGGTGAGCAGTACTTC. Residues: CASSVASSGGEQYF. V and J are TRBV9 and TRBJ2-5; D is possibly TRBD2 (5 bases). Germline CDR1 is SGDLS and CDR2 is YYNGEE. Trimming cost V 0 bases and J 11 bases, with 17 bases left between them. This CDR3 contains 14 residues.

The CDR3, as DNA: TGCGCCAGCAGACGTACAGGGGGTGGCTATGGCTACACCTTC. Its protein product is CASRRTGGGYGYTF. The rearrangement uses TRBV4-1 and TRBJ1-2; the match to TRBD1 covers 8 bases. The germline V gene encodes CDR1 MGHRA and CDR2 YSYEKL. This CDR3 has 14 residues. Trimming removed 6 bases from V and 4 bases from J; junction bases left unmatched: 7.

V gene TRBV20-1 combines with J gene TRBJ1-6; D unresolved. The CDR3 has 12 residues. CDR1 and CDR2 (germline): DFQATT, SNEGSKA (reference sequence). The V end lost 0 bases, the J end lost 10 bases, and 7 bases lay between the germline ends. CDR3 sequence reads: CSARDRWSPLHF. As DNA, the CDR3 is TGCAGTGCTAGAGATCGGTGGTCACCCCTCCACTTT.

Only a few counts were recorded for this clonotype. The gene calls are TRBV7-9 and TRBJ2-5; tentatively, D is TRBD1 (5 bases). V shed 4 bases and J shed 2 bases, with 11 bases lying between them. Germline CDR1 SEHNR, CDR2 FQNEAQ (reference sequence). The CDR3 length is 14 residues. DNA of the CDR3: TGTGCCAGCAGCTGGCGGACAAATCAAGAGACCCAGTACTTC. Translation gives CASSWRTNQETQYF.

About this clonotype: Mismatch with germline at one junction end may stem from a read error. The chain carries TRBV7-2 and TRBJ2-1; TRBD2 matches 9 bases. The CDR3 is made up of 14 amino acids. Germline V CDR1 and CDR2: SGHTA, FQGNSA. CDR3 nucleotides: TGTGCCGGCAGCTTACGAGCGGGGGGCAATGAGCAGTTCTTC. Residues: CAGSLRAGGNEQFF.

A few counts support this clonotype. The chain recombines TRBV7-6 with TRBJ2-7; no definite D call. Germline V gene lookup returns CDR1 SGHVS and CDR2 FNYEAQ. V shed 8 bases and J shed 1 base, with 12 bases lying between them. The CDR3 is 13 residues long. The CDR3 sequence is CASAHHRSYEQYF. The DNA for the CDR3 is TGTGCCAGCGCCCACCACAGATCCTACGAGCAGTACTTC.

This clonotype was recorded once. The gene calls are TRBV6-2 or TRBV6-3 and TRBJ2-1, with 13 bases aligning to TRBD2. The CDR3 loop spans 14 amino acids. Germline V gives CDR1 MNHEY, CDR2 SVGEGT. J gave up 9 bases and V 6 bases, and 5 bases lay outside the gene matches. The CDR3 spells CASRTSGRAGEQFF. CDR3 DNA sequence: TGTGCCAGCAGAACTAGCGGGAGGGCCGGTGAGCAGTTCTTC.

This clonotype was detected many times. The genes are TRBV5-1 and TRBJ1-2; D is uncertain. Germline-derived CDR1 and CDR2 are SGHRS and YFSETQ. V lost 4 bases and J lost 4, with 8 bases in between. This CDR3 is built from 12 residues. CDR3 amino acids: CASSNDGYGYTF. The CDR3 coding sequence is TGCGCCAGCAGCAACGACGGCTATGGCTACACCTTC.

This clonotype was detected only a few times. The chain has TRBV7-9 and TRBJ2-5, with a weak D call TRBD2 (7 bases). Germline CDR1 is SEHNR and CDR2 is FQNEAQ (reference sequence). Between the trimmed V and J ends, which lost 3 bases and 11 bases, there was a span of 25 bases. The CDR3 contains 16 residues. Here the CDR3 DNA reads TGTGCCAGCAGCTTTAGCCTCTTGCGGGGGCCGGATGAGCAGTACTTC. Amino acids: CASSFSLLRGPDEQYF.

The chain is built from TRBV27 and TRBJ2-1; possible D gene TRBD1, 6 bases. CDR1 is MNHEY and CDR2 is SMNVEV in the germline V gene (reference sequence). This CDR3 contains 15 residues. Trimming cost V 7 bases and J 3 bases, with 16 bases left between them. The CDR3 coding sequence is TGTGCCAGCACCCTTTCCAGGGGTTACTACAATGAGCAGTTCTTC. Translation: CASTLSRGYYNEQFF.

The chain combines TRBV2 with TRBJ2-1; D gene uncertain. V lost 4 bases, J lost 5 bases, and 9 bases lay in between. The CDR3 contains 13 residues. Germline CDR1 is SNHLY and CDR2 is FYNNEI. CDR3 loop: CASSVGYNNEQFF. The DNA for the CDR3 is TGTGCCAGCAGTGTCGGCTATAACAATGAGCAGTTCTTC.